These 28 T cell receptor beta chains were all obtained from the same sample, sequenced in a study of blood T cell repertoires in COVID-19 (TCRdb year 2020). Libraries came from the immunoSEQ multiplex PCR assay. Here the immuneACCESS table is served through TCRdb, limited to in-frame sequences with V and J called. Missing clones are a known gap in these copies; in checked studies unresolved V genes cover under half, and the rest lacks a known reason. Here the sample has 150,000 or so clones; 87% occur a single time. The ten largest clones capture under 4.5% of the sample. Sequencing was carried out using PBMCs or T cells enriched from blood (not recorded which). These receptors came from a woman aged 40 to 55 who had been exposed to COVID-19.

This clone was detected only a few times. The chain's CDR3 is CASSLDSSYEQYF. CDR3 sequence (DNA): TGTGCCAGCAGCTTAGACAGCTCCTACGAGCAGTACTTC. The chain combines TRBV7-9 with TRBJ2-7; D not resolved. With 1 base removed from V and 0 bases from J, the gap between germline ends came to 4 bases. The germline V gene has CDR1 SEHNR and CDR2 FQNEAQ (reference sequence). The CDR3 spans 13 residues.

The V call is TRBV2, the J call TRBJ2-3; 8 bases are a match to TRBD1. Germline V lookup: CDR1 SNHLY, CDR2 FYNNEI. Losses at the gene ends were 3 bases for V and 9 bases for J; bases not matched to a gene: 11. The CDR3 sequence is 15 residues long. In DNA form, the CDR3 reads TGTGCCAGCAGTGAGCCGGGACAGGCTGCATTAACGCAGTATTTT. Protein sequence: CASSEPGQAALTQYF. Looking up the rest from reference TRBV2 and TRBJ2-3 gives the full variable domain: EPEVTQTPSHQVTQMGQEVILRCVPISNHLYFYWYRQILGQKVEFLVSFYNNEISEKSEIFDDQFSVERPDGSNFTLKIRSTKLEDSAMYFCASSEPGQAALTQYFGPGTRLTVL.

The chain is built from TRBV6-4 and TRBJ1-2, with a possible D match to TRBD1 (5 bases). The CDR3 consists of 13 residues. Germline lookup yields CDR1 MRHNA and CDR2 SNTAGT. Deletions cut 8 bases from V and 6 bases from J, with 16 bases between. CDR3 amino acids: CASVPGGDHGYTF. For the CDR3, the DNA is TGTGCCAGCGTTCCCGGGGGGGACCATGGCTACACCTTC.

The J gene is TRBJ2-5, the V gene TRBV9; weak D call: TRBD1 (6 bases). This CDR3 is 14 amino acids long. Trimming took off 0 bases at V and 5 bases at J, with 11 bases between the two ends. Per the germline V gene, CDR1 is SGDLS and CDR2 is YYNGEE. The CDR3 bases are TGTGCCAGCAGCGTAGCTCCAGGGGACGAGACCCAGTACTTC. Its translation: CASSVAPGDETQYF.

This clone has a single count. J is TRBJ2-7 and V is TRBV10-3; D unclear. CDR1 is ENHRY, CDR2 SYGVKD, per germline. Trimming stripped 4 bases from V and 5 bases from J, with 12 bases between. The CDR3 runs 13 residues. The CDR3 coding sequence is TGTGCCATCAGTGCGCTAGATCCGAACGAGCAGTACTTC. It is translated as CAISALDPNEQYF.

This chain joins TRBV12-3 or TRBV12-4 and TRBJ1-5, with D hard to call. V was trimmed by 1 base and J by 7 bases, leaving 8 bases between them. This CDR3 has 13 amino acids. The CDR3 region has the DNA TGTGCCAGCAGTTTAGAGCGCGGCCAGCCCCAGCATTTT. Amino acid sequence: CASSLERGQPQHF.

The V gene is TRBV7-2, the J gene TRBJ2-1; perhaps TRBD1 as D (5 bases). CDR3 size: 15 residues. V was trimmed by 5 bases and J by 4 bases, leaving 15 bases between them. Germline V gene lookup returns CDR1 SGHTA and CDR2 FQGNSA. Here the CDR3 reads CASSQTGALYNEQFF. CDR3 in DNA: TGTGCCAGCAGCCAAACAGGCGCCTTATACAATGAGCAGTTCTTC.

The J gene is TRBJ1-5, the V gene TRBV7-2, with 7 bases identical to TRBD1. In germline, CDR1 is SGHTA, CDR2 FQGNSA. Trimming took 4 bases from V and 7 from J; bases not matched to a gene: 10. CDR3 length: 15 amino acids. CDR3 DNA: TGTGCCAGCAGCTCAGCGACAGGGAAAAAACAGCCCCAGCATTTT. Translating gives CASSSATGKKQPQHF.

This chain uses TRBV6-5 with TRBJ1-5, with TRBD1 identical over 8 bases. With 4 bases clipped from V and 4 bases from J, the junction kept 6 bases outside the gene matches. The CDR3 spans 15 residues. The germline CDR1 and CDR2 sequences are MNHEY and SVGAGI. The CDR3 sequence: CASSSRTGWNQPQHF. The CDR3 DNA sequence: TGTGCCAGCAGTTCAAGGACAGGGTGGAATCAGCCCCAGCATTTT.

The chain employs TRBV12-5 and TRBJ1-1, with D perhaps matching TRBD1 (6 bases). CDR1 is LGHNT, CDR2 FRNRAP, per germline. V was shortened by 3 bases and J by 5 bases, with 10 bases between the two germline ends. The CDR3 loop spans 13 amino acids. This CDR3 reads CASGLRQETEAFF. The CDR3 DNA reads TGTGCTAGTGGTTTACGACAGGAGACTGAAGCTTTCTTT.

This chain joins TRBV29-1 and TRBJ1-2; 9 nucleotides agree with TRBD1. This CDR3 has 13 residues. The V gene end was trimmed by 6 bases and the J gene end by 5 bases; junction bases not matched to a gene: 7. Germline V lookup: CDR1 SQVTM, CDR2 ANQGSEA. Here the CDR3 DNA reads TGCAGCGTAGGACAGGGGCGCGGGTATGGCTACACCTTC. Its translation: CSVGQGRGYGYTF.

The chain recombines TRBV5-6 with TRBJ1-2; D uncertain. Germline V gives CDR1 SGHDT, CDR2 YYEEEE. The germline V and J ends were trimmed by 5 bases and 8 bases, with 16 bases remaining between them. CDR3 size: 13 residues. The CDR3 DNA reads TGTGCCAGCAGTTACAGTTCCGAGGGAGGCTACACCTTC. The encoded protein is CASSYSSEGGYTF.

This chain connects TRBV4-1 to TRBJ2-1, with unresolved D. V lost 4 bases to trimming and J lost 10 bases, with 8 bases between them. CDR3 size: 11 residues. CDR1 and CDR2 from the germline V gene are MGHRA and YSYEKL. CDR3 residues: CASSRGDEQFF. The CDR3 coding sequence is TGCGCCAGCAGCCGAGGAGACGAGCAGTTCTTC.

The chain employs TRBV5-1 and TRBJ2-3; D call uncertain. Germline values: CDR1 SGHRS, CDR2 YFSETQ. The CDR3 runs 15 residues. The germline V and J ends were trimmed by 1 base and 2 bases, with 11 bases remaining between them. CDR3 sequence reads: CASSLLPENTDTQYF. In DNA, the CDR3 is TGCGCCAGCAGCTTGTTGCCGGAGAACACAGATACGCAGTATTTT.

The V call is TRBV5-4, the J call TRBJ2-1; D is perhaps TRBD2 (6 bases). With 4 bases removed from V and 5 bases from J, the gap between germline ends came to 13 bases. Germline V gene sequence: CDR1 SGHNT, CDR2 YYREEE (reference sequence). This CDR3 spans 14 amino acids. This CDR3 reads CASSTPGVHNEQFF. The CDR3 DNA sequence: TGTGCCAGCAGCACACCGGGGGTACACAATGAGCAGTTCTTC.

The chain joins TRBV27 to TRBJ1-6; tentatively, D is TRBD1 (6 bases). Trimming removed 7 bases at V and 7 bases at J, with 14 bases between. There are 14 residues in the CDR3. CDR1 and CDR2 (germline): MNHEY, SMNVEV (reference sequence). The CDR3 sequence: CASTLQGRNSPLHF. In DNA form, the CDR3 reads TGTGCCAGCACCCTACAGGGAAGAAATTCACCCCTCCACTTT.

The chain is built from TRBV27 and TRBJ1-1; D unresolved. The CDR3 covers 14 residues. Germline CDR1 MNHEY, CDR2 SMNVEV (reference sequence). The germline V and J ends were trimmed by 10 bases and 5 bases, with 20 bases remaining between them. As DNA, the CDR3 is TGTGCCACGTCCGGCGACGCGGACTGGACTGAAGCTTTCTTT. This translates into CATSGDADWTEAFF.

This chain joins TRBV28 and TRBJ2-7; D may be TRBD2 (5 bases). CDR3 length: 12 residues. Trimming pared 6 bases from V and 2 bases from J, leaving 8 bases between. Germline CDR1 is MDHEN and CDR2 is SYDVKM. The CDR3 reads CASREVTYEQYF. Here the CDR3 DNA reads TGTGCCAGCAGGGAGGTAACCTACGAGCAGTACTTC.

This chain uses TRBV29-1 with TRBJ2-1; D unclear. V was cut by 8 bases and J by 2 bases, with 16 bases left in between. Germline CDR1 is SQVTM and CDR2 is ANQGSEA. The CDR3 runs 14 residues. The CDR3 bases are TGCAGCACACCGGGTTATAGGCCCTACAATGAGCAGTTCTTC. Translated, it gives CSTPGYRPYNEQFF.

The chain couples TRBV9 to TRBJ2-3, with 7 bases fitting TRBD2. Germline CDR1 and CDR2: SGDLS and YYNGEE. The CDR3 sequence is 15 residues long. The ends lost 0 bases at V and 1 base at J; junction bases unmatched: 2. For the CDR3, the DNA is TGTGCCAGCAGCGTAGGGGCGGGGGGCACAGATACGCAGTATTTT. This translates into CASSVGAGGTDTQYF.

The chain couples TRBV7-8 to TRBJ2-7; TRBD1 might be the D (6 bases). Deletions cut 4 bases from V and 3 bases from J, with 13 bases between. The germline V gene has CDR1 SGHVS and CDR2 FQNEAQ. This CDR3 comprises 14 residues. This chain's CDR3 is CASSSRTEIYEQYF. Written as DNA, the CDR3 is TGTGCCAGCAGCTCGAGGACAGAAATCTACGAGCAGTACTTC.

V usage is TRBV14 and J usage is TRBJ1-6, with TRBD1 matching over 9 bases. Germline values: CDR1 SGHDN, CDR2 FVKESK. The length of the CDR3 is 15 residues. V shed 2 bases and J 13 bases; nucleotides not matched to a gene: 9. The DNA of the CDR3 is TGTGCCAGCAGCCAATCCGGGACAGGGCCCGGGCCCCTCCACTTT. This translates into CASSQSGTGPGPLHF. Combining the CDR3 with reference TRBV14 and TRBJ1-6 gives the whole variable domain EAGVTQFPSHSVIEKGQTVTLRCDPISGHDNLYWYRRVMGKEIKFLLHFVKESKQDESGMPNNRFLAERTGGTYSTLKVQPAELEDSGVYFCASSQSGTGPGPLHFGNGTRLTVT.

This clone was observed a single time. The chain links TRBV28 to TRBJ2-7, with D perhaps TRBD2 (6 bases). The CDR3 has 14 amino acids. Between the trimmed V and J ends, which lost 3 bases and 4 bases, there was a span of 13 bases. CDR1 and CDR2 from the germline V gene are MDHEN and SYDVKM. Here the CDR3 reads CASSFFGSLYEQYF. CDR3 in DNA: TGTGCCAGCAGTTTTTTCGGGAGTCTTTACGAGCAGTACTTC.

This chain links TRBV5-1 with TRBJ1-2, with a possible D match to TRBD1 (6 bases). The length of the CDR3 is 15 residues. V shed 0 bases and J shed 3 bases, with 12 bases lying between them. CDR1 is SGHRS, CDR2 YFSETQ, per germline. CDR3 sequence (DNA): TGCGCCAGCAGCTTGGGCGTCAACAGGGACTATGGCTACACCTTC. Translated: CASSLGVNRDYGYTF. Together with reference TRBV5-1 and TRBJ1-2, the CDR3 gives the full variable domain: KAGVTQTPRYLIKTRGQQVTLSCSPISGHRSVSWYQQTPGQGLQFLFEYFSETQRNKGNFPGRFSGRQFSNSRSEMNVSTLELGDSALYLCASSLGVNRDYGYTFGSGTRLTVV.

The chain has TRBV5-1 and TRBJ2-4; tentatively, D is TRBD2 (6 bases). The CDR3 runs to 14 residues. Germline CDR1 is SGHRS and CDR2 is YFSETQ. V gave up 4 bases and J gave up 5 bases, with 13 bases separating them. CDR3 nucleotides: TGCGCCAGCAGCGCGGGACTCTCCCAAAACATTCAGTACTTC. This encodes CASSAGLSQNIQYF.

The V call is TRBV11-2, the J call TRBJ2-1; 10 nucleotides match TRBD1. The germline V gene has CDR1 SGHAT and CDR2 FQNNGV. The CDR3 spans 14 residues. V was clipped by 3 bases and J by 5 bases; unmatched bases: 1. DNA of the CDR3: TGTGCCAGCAGCTTGGACAGGGGGGACAATGAGCAGTTCTTC. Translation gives CASSLDRGDNEQFF.

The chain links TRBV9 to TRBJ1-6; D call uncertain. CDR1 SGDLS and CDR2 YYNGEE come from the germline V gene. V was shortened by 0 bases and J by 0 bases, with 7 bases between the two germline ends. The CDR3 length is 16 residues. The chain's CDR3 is CASSVGPSSYNSPLHF. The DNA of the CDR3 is TGTGCCAGCAGCGTAGGTCCCAGCTCCTATAATTCACCCCTCCACTTT.

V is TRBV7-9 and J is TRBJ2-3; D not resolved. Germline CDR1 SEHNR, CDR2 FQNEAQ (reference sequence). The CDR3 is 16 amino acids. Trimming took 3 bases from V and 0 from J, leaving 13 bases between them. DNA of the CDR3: TGTGCCAGCAGCTTTCAACCGATGACTAGCACAGATACGCAGTATTTT. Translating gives CASSFQPMTSTDTQYF.